This entry lists 25 T cell receptor beta chains sequenced from one sample in a study of cytomegalovirus exposure and HLA in healthy donors. The PCR was carried out with 60 Vbeta primers and 13 Jbeta primers. TCRdb's table, derived via immunoSEQ multiplex PCR, lists solely in-frame clones and lacks some. The repertoire holds some 110,000 clones, with roughly 82% as singletons. Source material: PBMCs. These receptors were obtained from a woman aged 55-70 years in good health and CMV-seropositive.

The chain links TRBV19 to TRBJ1-2, with D unclear. In germline, CDR1 is LNHDA, CDR2 SQIVND (reference sequence). This CDR3 has 18 residues. V was pared by 0 bases and J by 4 bases, with 21 bases between. In nucleotides, the CDR3 is TGTGCCAGTAGTATAGATCGGCGGCAGCGACTATTCGGCTATGGCTACACCTTC. Amino acids: CASSIDRRQRLFGYGYTF.

This clone was seen only once. The chain has TRBV19 and TRBJ1-2, with D perhaps matching TRBD1 (6 bases). Germline V gene lookup returns CDR1 LNHDA and CDR2 SQIVND (reference sequence). This CDR3 is built from 14 residues. The V and J ends lost 8 bases and 7 bases respectively, with 20 bases between them. CDR3 residues: CASRSGYTGSGYTF. The CDR3 DNA reads as TGTGCCAGTCGGTCGGGGTATACAGGGTCTGGCTACACCTTC.

The chain combines TRBV11-2 with TRBJ1-3; TRBD1 aligns across 7 bases. The CDR3 has 17 amino acids. CDR1 is SGHAT and CDR2 is FQNNGV in the germline V gene. Germline trimming cut 5 bases from V and 2 bases from J; bases unmatched to any gene: 12. The CDR3 reads CASSPWDRLYAGNTIYF. The CDR3 DNA reads TGTGCCAGCAGCCCCTGGGACAGACTTTATGCTGGAAACACCATATATTTT.

V gene TRBV19 combines with J gene TRBJ2-2, with D maybe TRBD1 (5 bases). The V gene lost 9 bases and the J gene lost 1 base, with 18 bases spanning the gap. This CDR3 spans 16 amino acids. CDR1 is LNHDA, CDR2 SQIVND, per germline (reference sequence). CDR3: CASSSARELNTGELFF. The CDR3 DNA reads TGTGCCAGCTCCTCTGCCAGGGAATTGAACACCGGGGAGCTGTTTTTT.

The V gene is TRBV5-1, the J gene TRBJ1-2; 8 bases fit TRBD1. V trimming: 0 bases; J trimming: 4 bases; junction bases outside the gene matches: 8. Per germline, CDR1 SGHRS and CDR2 YFSETQ. The CDR3 contains 16 residues. CDR3 protein: CASSLGPGTGGYGYTF. CDR3 bases: TGCGCCAGCAGCTTGGGGCCCGGGACAGGAGGCTATGGCTACACCTTC.

The rearrangement uses TRBV7-2 and TRBJ1-1; 7 nucleotides line up with TRBD1. After removal of 7 bases from V and 5 bases from J, the junction contained 13 bases not matched to a gene. The CDR3 sequence is 15 residues long. CDR1 SGHTA and CDR2 FQGNSA come from the germline V gene. CDR3 nucleotide sequence: TGTGCCAGCAACGACAGGGATCTATTGGATACTGAAGCTTTCTTT. Residues: CASNDRDLLDTEAFF.

This clone came up a few times. The rearrangement uses TRBV7-2 and TRBJ1-2; tentatively, D is TRBD1 (5 bases). Germline CDR1 and CDR2: SGHTA and FQGNSA. CDR3 size: 13 residues. The V end lost 5 bases, the J end lost 8 bases, and 15 bases lay between the germline ends. This chain's CDR3 is CASSHSQGVGYTF. In nucleotides, the CDR3 is TGTGCCAGCAGCCATTCTCAGGGTGTCGGCTACACCTTC.

The genes are TRBV6-6 and TRBJ1-1, with 7 bases that match TRBD1. Germline CDR1 is MNHNY and CDR2 is SVGAGI (reference sequence). The CDR3 is 14 amino acids. The V segment lost 5 bases and the J segment 2 bases; nucleotides outside the gene matches: 5. The CDR3 loop is CASSAQGTNTEAFF. CDR3 nucleotide sequence: TGTGCCAGCAGTGCACAGGGGACCAACACTGAAGCTTTCTTT.

Points on this clone: This sample includes further DNA sequences coding for the same CDR3. The chain combines TRBV19 with TRBJ1-5, with 7 bases identical to TRBD1. The J segment lost 3 bases and the V segment lost 5 bases, leaving 1 base of the junction unmatched. The length of the CDR3 is 13 residues. CDR1 is LNHDA, CDR2 SQIVND, per germline (reference sequence). As DNA, the CDR3 is TGTGCCAGTAGTGACAGGGTCAATCAGCCCCAGCATTTT. Its protein product is CASSDRVNQPQHF.

The count of this clone is one. CDR3 DNA sequence: TGTGCCAGCAGCCAAGGGGCTAGCGGGATGGAAGAGACCCAGTACTTC. This gives the protein CASSQGASGMEETQYF. This chain links TRBV4-2 with TRBJ2-5; TRBD2 matches 9 bases. V was pared by 1 base and J by 3 bases, with 6 bases of the junction left unmatched. From germline, CDR1 is LGHNA and CDR2 YNFKEQ. This CDR3 region has 16 residues.

The gene calls are TRBV2 and TRBJ2-3, with D hard to call. Trimming removed 7 bases from V and 4 bases from J, with 12 bases in between. Germline assignment: CDR1 SNHLY and CDR2 FYNNEI. The length of the CDR3 is 13 residues. CDR3 region: CASKTSDADTQYF. DNA of the CDR3: TGTGCCAGCAAGACCAGCGACGCAGATACGCAGTATTTT.

This clone was picked up one time. This sequence joins TRBV5-1 and TRBJ2-1; 13 bases align to TRBD2. Trimming at V came to 4 bases and at J to 7 bases, leaving 5 bases not matched to a gene. There are 15 residues in the CDR3. Germline CDR1 reads SGHRS; CDR2 reads YFSETQ. The DNA of the CDR3 is TGCGCCAGCAGCGAGGGACTAGCGGGACGGAATGAGCAGTTCTTC. This sequence encodes CASSEGLAGRNEQFF.

The CDR3 is CASSSDRGEQYF. For the CDR3, the DNA is TGTGCCAGCAGCTCCGATCGGGGAGAGCAGTACTTC. The genes are TRBV13 and TRBJ2-5; D possibly corresponds to TRBD2 (5 bases). Per germline, CDR1 PRHDT and CDR2 FYEKMQ (reference sequence). The V end lost 4 bases, the J end lost 11 bases, and 14 bases lay between the germline ends. This CDR3 comprises 12 residues.

This clone was detected only once. The germline gene is not matched at one end of the junction; a read error may be the cause. The V and J genes are TRBV5-4 and TRBJ2-7, with D possibly being TRBD1 (6 bases). Germline V CDR1 and CDR2: SGHNT, YYREEE (reference sequence). There are 16 residues in the CDR3. This CDR3 is CASSFGASGQSSEQYF. The CDR3 region has the DNA TGTGCCAGCAGCTTTGGGGCCAGCGGACAGTCCTCCGAGCAGTACTTC. Combining the CDR3 with reference TRBV5-4 and TRBJ2-7 gives the whole variable domain ETGVTQSPTHLIKTRGQQVTLRCSSQSGHNTVSWYQQALGQGPQFIFQYYREEENGRGNFPPRFSGLQFPNYSSELNVNALELDDSALYLCASSFGASGQSSEQYFGPGTRLTVT.

This chain links TRBV7-2 with TRBJ1-1; D is unclear. The CDR3 consists of 13 residues. Germline V gene sequence: CDR1 SGHTA, CDR2 FQGNSA. Trimming cost V 1 base and J 5 bases, with 8 bases left between them. The CDR3 loop is CASSLGLRTEAFF. CDR3 coding DNA: TGTGCCAGCAGCTTAGGACTAAGGACTGAAGCTTTCTTT.

The rearrangement links TRBV5-1 to TRBJ1-2; no firm D call. With 5 bases removed from V and 1 base from J, the gap between germline ends came to 6 bases. In germline, CDR1 is SGHRS, CDR2 YFSETQ. The CDR3 extends over 12 amino acids. The CDR3 sequence: CASSVSNYGYTF. The CDR3 DNA is TGCGCCAGCAGTGTCAGTAACTATGGCTACACCTTC.

V usage is TRBV19 and J usage is TRBJ2-1; D is unclear. CDR3 length: 13 amino acids. The V gene lost 3 bases and the J gene lost 8 bases, with 11 bases spanning the gap. Germline loops: CDR1 LNHDA, CDR2 SQIVND (reference sequence). The CDR3 DNA follows: TGTGCCAGTAGTATCCAAAGGAGCGATGAGCAGTTCTTC. Protein sequence: CASSIQRSDEQFF.

This chain connects TRBV28 to TRBJ1-2, with a tentative D call TRBD1 (6 bases). Germline CDR1 is MDHEN and CDR2 is SYDVKM. V was clipped by 3 bases and J by 2 bases, with 22 bases between them. This CDR3 comprises 18 residues. The CDR3 sequence is CASSLPGGSRGGNYGYTF. CDR3 sequence (DNA): TGTGCCAGCAGTTTGCCTGGGGGGTCCAGGGGAGGGAACTATGGCTACACCTTC.

The rearrangement links TRBV28 to TRBJ2-7; TRBD2 matches 9 bases. This CDR3 region has 16 residues. V dropped 5 bases and J dropped 1; count of bases not matched to a gene: 9. CDR1 MDHEN and CDR2 SYDVKM come from the germline V gene. CDR3 DNA: TGTGCCAGCAGTCCCCCCCCTAGCGGGATATCCTACGAGCAGTACTTC. Translating it yields CASSPPPSGISYEQYF.

The chain couples TRBV4-2 to TRBJ2-2, with a tentative D call TRBD1 (6 bases). The V end lost 5 bases, the J end lost 5 bases, and 15 bases lay between the germline ends. The CDR3 extends over 15 amino acids. CDR1 and CDR2 from the germline V gene are LGHNA and YNFKEQ. For the CDR3, the DNA is TGTGCCAGCAGCTCACAGGGTCAGGGTACCGGGGAGCTGTTTTTT. The encoded protein is CASSSQGQGTGELFF.

The chain is built from TRBV19 and TRBJ1-1; 7 bases line up with TRBD1. V lost 4 bases and J lost 7; bases outside the gene matches: 3. Germline V gives CDR1 LNHDA, CDR2 SQIVND (reference sequence). The CDR3 has 12 residues. The CDR3 region has the DNA TGTGCCAGTAGTACGCGGGACAGTGAAGCTTTCTTT. This translates into CASSTRDSEAFF.

The chain is built from TRBV7-2 and TRBJ2-5; TRBD2 might be the D (5 bases). Trimming stripped 0 bases from V and 5 bases from J, with 10 bases between. Germline V lookup: CDR1 SGHTA, CDR2 FQGNSA. The CDR3 consists of 14 residues. CDR3 nucleotide sequence: TGTGCCAGCAGCTTAGCGGGAGTGCTGGAGACCCAGTACTTC. It codes for CASSLAGVLETQYF.

The rearrangement links TRBV12-5 to TRBJ2-7, with TRBD1 matching over 9 bases. Germline CDR1 and CDR2: LGHNT and FRNRAP. The CDR3 sequence is 15 residues long. J was trimmed by 5 bases and V by 4 bases; bases with no gene match: 9. The CDR3 is CASGSTGTGLHEQYF. CDR3 sequence (DNA): TGTGCTAGTGGTTCAACCGGGACAGGGCTCCACGAGCAGTACTTC.

V usage is TRBV6-6 and J usage is TRBJ1-3, with D tentatively TRBD1 (6 bases). V lost 5 bases to trimming and J lost 0 bases, with 14 bases between them. The germline gives CDR1 MNHNY, CDR2 SVGAGI (reference sequence). The CDR3 has 16 residues. The CDR3 is CASSGKDRFSGNTIYF. For the CDR3, the DNA is TGTGCCAGCAGTGGAAAAGACAGGTTCTCTGGAAACACCATATATTTT.

The chain uses TRBV7-2 and TRBJ2-5, with 7 positions matching TRBD2. V trimming: 4 bases; J trimming: 5 bases; junction bases outside the gene matches: 7. In germline, CDR1 is SGHTA, CDR2 FQGNSA. The CDR3 spans 14 residues. CDR3 region: CASSSGGGGETQYF. DNA for the CDR3: TGTGCCAGCAGCTCCGGCGGGGGTGGGGAGACCCAGTACTTC.